This T cell receptor beta chain was recovered during a study of early T cells in non-severe SARS-CoV-2 infection. With regard to this clonotype: Its antigen is not identified.

Individual cDNA molecules were tagged with unique molecular identifiers. TCRdb redid the calling of the 5' RACE reads with MiXCR, one entry per CDR3 protein. In the table there are about 60,000 distinct CDR3 sequences, 4.5% to 7% of which are singletons. Study results and limitations: Matching with VDJdb favored anti-spike CD8 responses (missing private and CD4 specificities).

The V and J ends lost 5 bases and 3 bases, in that order; junction bases with no gene match: 6. The CDR3 runs to 16 residues. Germline CDR1 is MNHEY and CDR2 is SVGAGI. The sample taken for sequencing was whole blood. This chain links TRBV6-5 with TRBJ1-5, with 11 bases identical to TRBD1. This TCR was sampled from an adult who was a healthcare worker with PCR-confirmed SARS-CoV-2 infection or an uninfected control (not recorded which). DNA for the CDR3: TGTGCCAGCAGTCTAAGGACAGGGGGCCCCAATCAGCCCCAGCATTTT. Protein product: CASSLRTGGPNQPQHF.